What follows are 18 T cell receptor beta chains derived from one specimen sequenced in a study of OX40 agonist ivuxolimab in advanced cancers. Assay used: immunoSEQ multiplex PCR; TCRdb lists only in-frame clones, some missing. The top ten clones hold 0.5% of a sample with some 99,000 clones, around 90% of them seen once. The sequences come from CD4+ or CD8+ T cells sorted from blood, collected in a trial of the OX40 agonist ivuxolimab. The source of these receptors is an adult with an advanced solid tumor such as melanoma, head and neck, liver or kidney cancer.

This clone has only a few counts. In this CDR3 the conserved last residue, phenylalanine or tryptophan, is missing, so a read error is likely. CDR3 sequence reads: CASSEGAATFDNSPLHL. CDR3 nucleotides: TGTGCCAGCAGTGAAGGTGCGGCCACCTTCGATAATTCACCCCTCCACCTT. This chain uses TRBV6-1 with TRBJ1-6; D is unclear. Per germline, CDR1 MNHNS and CDR2 SASEGT. V was trimmed by 1 base and J by 5 bases, leaving 15 bases between them. This CDR3 has 17 amino acids.

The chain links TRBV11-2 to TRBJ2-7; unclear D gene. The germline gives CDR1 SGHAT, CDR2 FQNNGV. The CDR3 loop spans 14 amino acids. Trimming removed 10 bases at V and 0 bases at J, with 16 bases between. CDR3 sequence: CATKFDSTSYEQYF. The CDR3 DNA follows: TGTGCCACCAAGTTTGACTCCACCTCCTACGAGCAGTACTTC.

CDR3 sequence: CASSRGTSGGAQETQYF. CDR3 nucleotide sequence: TGCGCCAGCAGCCGAGGCACTAGTGGGGGGGCCCAAGAGACCCAGTACTTC. V usage is TRBV5-1 and J usage is TRBJ2-5; tentative D call: TRBD2 (7 bases). From germline, CDR1 is SGHRS and CDR2 YFSETQ. This CDR3 is built from 17 residues. The germline V and J ends were trimmed by 4 bases and 1 base, with 20 bases remaining between them.

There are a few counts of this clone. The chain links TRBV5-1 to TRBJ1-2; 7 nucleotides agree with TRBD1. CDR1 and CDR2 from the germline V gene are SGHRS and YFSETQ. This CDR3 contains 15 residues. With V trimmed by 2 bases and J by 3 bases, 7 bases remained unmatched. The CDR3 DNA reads TGCGCCAGCAGCTTCGGGGACAGCCCTTACTATGGCTACACCTTC. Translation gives CASSFGDSPYYGYTF.

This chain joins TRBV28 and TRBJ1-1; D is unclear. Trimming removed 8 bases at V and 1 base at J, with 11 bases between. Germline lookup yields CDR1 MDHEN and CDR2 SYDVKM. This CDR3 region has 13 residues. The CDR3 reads CASYPRGNTEAFF. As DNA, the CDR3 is TGTGCCAGCTATCCCCGGGGGAACACTGAAGCTTTCTTT.

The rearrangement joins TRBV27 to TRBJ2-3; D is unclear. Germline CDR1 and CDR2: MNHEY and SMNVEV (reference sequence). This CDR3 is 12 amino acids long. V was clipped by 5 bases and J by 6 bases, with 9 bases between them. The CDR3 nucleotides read TGTGCCAGCAGTCCGACAAGGGATACGCAGTATTTT. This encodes CASSPTRDTQYF.

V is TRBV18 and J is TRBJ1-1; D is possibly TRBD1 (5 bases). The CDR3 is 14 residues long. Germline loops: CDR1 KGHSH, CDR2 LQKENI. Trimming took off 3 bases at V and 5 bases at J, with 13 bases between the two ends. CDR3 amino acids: CASSPLGVGTEAFF. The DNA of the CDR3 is TGTGCCAGCTCACCTCTGGGGGTAGGAACTGAAGCTTTCTTT.

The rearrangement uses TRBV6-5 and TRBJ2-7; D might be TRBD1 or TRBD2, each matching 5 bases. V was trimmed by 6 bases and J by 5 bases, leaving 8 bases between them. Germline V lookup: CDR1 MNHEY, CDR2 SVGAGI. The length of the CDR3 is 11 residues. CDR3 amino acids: CASRGDDEQYF. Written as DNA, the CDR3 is TGTGCCAGCAGGGGGGATGACGAGCAGTACTTC.

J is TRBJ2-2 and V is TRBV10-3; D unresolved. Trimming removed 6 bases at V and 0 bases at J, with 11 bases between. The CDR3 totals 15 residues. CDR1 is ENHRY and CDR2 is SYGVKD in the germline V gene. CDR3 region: CAIRAQDANTGELFF. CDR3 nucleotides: TGTGCCATCAGGGCCCAGGACGCGAACACCGGGGAGCTGTTTTTT.

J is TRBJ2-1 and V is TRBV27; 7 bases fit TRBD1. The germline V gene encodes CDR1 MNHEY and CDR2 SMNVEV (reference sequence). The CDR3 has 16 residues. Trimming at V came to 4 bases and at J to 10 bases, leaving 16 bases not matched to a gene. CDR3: CASSSIRGQANVEQFF. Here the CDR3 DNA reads TGTGCCAGCAGTTCCATACGAGGACAGGCTAACGTAGAGCAGTTCTTC.

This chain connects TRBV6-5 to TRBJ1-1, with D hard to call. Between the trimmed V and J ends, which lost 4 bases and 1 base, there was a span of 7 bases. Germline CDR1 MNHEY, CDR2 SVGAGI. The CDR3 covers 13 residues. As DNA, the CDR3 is TGTGCCAGCAGTTTACGGACGAACACTGAAGCTTTCTTT. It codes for CASSLRTNTEAFF.

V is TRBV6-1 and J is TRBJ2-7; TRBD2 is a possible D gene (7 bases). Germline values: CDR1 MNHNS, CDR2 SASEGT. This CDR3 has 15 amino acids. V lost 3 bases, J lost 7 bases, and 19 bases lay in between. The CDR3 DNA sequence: TGTGCCAGCAGTGACCGCTCCGGGGGGCCAGGGGAGCAGTACTTC. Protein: CASSDRSGGPGEQYF.

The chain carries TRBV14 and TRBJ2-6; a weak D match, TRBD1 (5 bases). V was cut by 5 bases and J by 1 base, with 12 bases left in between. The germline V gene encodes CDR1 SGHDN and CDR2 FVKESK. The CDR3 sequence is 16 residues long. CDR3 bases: TGTGCCAGCAGCGCAGGGTGGGGATCTGGGGCCAACGTCCTGACTTTC. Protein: CASSAGWGSGANVLTF.

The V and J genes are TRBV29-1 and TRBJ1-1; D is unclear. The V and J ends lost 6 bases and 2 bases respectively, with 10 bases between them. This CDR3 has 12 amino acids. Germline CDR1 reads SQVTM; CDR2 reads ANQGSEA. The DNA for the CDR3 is TGCAGCGTGGTGCCCGATAACACTGAAGCTTTCTTT. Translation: CSVVPDNTEAFF. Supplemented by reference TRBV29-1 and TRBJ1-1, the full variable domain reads SAVISQKPSRDICQRGTSLTIQCQVDSQVTMMFWYRQQPGQSLTLIATANQGSEATYESGFVIDKFPISRPNLTFSTLTVSNMSPEDSSIYLCSVVPDNTEAFFGQGTRLTVV.

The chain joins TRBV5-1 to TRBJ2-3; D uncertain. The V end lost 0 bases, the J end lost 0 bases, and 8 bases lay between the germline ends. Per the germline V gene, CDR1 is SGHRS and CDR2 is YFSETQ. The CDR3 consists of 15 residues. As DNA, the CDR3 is TGCGCCAGCAGCTTGGCCAGAGCTAGCACAGATACGCAGTATTTT. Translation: CASSLARASTDTQYF.

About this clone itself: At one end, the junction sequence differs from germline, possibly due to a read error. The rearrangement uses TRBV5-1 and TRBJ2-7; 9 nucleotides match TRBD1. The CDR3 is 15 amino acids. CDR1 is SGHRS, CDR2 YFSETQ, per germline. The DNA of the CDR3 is TGCGCCAGCCGCTTCCGGGACAGGGATTACTACGAGCAGTACTTC. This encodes CASRFRDRDYYEQYF.

Here the CDR3 reads CASSGTSGGLDTQYF. For the CDR3, the DNA is TGTGCCAGCAGTGGGACTAGTGGGGGGCTGGATACGCAGTATTTT. The V gene is TRBV6-1, the J gene TRBJ2-3; TRBD2 might be the D (7 bases). From germline, CDR1 is MNHNS and CDR2 SASEGT. This CDR3 is 15 amino acids long. V shed 4 bases and J shed 6 bases, with 17 bases lying between them.

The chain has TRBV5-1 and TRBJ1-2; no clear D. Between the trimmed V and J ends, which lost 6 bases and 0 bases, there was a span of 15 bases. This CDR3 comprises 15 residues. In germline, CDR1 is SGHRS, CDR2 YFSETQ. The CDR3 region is CASTEGRFSNYGYTF. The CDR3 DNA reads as TGCGCCAGCACAGAAGGAAGGTTTTCTAACTATGGCTACACCTTC.